This T cell receptor beta chain was captured in a study of shared clonotypes between healthy human individuals. There are 12 residues in the CDR3. In germline, CDR1 is SGDLS, CDR2 YYNGEE. V lost 6 bases to trimming and J lost 5 bases, with 9 bases between them. General study results and limits: Sequencing depth was predicted to influence how clonotypes are shared among donors.

Everyone who donated was a Caucasian adult who lived in Nashville, Tennessee. Assay runs were performed at deep level. Unsorted PBMC samples were amplified in replicate PCRs containing about 0.3 ug DNA, tens of thousands of T cell genomes. The data were produced by immunoSEQ multiplex PCR, yet TCRdb's version contains in-frame clones alone and is incomplete. The table shows about 460,000 clones, with roughly three quarters occurring only once. In regard to this clone: Its antigen remains unidentified.

This chain joins TRBV9 and TRBJ2-1; the D is unclear. Specimen: PBMCs. The TCR sequence derives from a woman aged 40 to 50 in good health. Some clones in this sample may be carry-over from other donors' samples. This chain's CDR3 is CASNRADNEQFF. In DNA form, the CDR3 reads TGTGCCAGCAACAGAGCTGACAATGAGCAGTTCTTC.